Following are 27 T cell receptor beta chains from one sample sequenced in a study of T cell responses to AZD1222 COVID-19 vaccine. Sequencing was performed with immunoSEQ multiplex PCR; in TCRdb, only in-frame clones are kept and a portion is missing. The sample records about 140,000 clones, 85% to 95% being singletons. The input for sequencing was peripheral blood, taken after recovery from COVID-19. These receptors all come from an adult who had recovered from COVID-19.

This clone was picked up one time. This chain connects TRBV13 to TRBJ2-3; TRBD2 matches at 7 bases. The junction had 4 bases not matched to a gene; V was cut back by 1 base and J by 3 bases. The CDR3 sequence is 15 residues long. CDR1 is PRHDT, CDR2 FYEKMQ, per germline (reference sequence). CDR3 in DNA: TGTGCCAGCAGCTTAGCGGGAGGTTTTACAGATACGCAGTATTTT. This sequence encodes CASSLAGGFTDTQYF.

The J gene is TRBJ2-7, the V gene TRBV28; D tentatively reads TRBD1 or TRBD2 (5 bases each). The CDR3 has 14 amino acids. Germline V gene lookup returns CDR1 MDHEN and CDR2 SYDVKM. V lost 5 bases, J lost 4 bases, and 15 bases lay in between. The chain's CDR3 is CASSAVGVEYEQYF. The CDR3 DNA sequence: TGTGCCAGCAGTGCAGTGGGGGTGGAGTACGAGCAGTACTTC.

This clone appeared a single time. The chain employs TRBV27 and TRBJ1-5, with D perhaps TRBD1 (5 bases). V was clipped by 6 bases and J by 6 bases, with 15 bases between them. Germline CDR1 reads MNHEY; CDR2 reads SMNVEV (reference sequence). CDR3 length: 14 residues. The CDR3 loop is CASSTYRMSQPQHF. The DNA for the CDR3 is TGTGCCAGCAGCACTTACAGGATGAGTCAGCCCCAGCATTTT.

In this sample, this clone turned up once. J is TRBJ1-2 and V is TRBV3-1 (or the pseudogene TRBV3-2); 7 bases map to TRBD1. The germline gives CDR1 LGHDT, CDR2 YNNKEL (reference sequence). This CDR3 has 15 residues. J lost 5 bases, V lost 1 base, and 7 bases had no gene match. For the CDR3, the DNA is TGTGCCAGCAGCCAAGGGACAGGACTACGTTATGGCTACACCTTC. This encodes CASSQGTGLRYGYTF.

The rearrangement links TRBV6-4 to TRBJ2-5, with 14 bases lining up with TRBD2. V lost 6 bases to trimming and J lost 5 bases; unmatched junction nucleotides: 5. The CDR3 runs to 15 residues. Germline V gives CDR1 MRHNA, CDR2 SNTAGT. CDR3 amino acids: CASSRTSGRWETQYF. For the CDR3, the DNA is TGTGCCAGCAGCCGGACTAGCGGGAGGTGGGAGACCCAGTACTTC.

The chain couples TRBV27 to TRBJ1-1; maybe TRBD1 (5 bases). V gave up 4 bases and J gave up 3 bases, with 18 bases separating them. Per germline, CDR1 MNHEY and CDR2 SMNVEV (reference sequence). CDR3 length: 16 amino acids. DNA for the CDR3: TGTGCCAGCAGTTCTCGAGCGACAAGCAGGGACACTGAAGCTTTCTTT. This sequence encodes CASSSRATSRDTEAFF.

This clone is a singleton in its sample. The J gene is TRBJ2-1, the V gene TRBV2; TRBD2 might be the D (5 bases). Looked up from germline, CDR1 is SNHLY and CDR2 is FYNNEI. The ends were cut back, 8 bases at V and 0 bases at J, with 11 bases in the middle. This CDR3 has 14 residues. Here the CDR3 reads CASRTGSSYNEQFF. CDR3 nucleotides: TGTGCCAGCCGGACGGGGTCCTCCTACAATGAGCAGTTCTTC.

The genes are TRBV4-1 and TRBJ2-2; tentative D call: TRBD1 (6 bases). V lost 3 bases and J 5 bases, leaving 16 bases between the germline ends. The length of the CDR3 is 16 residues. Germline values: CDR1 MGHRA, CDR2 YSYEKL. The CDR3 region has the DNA TGCGCCAGCAGCCAGCTCTCCCAGGGGAAAACCGGGGAGCTGTTTTTT. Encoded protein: CASSQLSQGKTGELFF.

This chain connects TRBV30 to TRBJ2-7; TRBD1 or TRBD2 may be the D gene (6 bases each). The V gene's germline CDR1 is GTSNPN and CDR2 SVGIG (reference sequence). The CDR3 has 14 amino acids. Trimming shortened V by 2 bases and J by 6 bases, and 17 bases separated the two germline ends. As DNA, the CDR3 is TGTGCCTGGAGTCTCGGGGGCCTTCCGTCCGAGCAGTACTTC. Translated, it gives CAWSLGGLPSEQYF.

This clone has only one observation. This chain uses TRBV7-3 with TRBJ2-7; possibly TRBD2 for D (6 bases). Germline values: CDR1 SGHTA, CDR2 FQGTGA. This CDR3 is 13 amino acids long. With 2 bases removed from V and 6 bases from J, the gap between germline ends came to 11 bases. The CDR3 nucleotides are TGTGCCAGCAGCTTAGCTCCGGGGGTCGAGCAGTACTTC. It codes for CASSLAPGVEQYF.

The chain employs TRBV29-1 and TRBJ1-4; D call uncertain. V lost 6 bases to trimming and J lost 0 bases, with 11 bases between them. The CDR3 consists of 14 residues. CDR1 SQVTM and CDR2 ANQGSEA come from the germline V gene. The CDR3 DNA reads TGCAGCGTGGGCCGTGGTTCAACTAATGAAAAACTGTTTTTT. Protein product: CSVGRGSTNEKLFF.

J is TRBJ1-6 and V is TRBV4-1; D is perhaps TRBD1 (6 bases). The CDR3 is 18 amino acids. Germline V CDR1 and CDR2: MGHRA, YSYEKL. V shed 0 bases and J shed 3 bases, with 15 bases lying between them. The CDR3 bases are TGCGCCAGCAGCCAAGATGTTGGGGGGGCATACTATAATTCACCCCTCCACTTT. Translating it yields CASSQDVGGAYYNSPLHF.

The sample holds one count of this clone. CDR3 sequence: CASSLERDEQFF. The CDR3 bases are TGTGCCAGCAGCTTAGAGAGGGATGAGCAGTTCTTC. This chain joins TRBV7-9 and TRBJ2-1, with TRBD2 as a possible D gene (5 bases). Looked up from germline, CDR1 is SEHNR and CDR2 is FQNEAQ (reference sequence). Trimming cost V 1 base and J 8 bases, with 6 bases left between them. There are 12 residues in the CDR3.

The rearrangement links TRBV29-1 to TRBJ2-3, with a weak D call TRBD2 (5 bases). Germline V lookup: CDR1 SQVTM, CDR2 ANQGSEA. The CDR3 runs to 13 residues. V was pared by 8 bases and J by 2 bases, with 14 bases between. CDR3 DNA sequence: TGCAGCTCCAAGGGAGCCTTCACAGATACGCAGTATTTT. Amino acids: CSSKGAFTDTQYF.

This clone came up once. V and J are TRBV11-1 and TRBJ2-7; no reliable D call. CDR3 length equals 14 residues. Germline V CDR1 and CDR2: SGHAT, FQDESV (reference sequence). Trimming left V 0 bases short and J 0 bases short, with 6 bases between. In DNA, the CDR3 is TGTGCCAGCAGCTTAGCCGGGTACTCCTACGAGCAGTACTTC. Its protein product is CASSLAGYSYEQYF.

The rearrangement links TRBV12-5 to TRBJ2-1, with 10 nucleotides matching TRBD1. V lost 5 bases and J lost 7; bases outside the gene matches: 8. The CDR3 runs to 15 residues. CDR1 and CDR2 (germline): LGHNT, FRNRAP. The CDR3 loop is CASGPPTGGLNEQFF. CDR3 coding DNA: TGTGCTAGTGGTCCCCCGACAGGGGGCTTGAATGAGCAGTTCTTC.

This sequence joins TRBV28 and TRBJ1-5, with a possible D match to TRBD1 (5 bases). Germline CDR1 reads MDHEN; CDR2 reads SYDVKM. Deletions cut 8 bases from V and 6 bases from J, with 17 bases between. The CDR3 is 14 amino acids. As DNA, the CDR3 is TGTGCCAGCCGAACTCCCAGGGTGCGTCAGCCCCAGCATTTT. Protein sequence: CASRTPRVRQPQHF.

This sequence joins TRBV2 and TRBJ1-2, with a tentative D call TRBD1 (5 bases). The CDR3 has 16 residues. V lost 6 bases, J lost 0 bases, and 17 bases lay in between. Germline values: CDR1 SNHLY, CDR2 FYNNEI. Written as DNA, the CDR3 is TGTGCCAGCAGCCGGAGGGGCGGGGCTTCTAACTATGGCTACACCTTC. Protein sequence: CASSRRGGASNYGYTF. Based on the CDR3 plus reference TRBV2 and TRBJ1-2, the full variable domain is EPEVTQTPSHQVTQMGQEVILRCVPISNHLYFYWYRQILGQKVEFLVSFYNNEISEKSEIFDDQFSVERPDGSNFTLKIRSTKLEDSAMYFCASSRRGGASNYGYTFGSGTRLTVV.

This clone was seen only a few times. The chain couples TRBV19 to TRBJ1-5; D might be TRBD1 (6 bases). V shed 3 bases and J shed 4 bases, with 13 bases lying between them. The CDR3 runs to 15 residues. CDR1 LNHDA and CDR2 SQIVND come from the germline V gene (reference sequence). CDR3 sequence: CASSMVQGRNQPQHF. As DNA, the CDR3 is TGTGCCAGTAGTATGGTGCAGGGGAGGAATCAGCCCCAGCATTTT.

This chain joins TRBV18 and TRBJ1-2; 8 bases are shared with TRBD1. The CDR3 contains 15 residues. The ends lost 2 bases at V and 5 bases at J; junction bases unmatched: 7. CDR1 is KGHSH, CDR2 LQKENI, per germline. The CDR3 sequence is CASSPGTGQAYGYTF. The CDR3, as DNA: TGTGCCAGCTCACCAGGGACGGGACAGGCTTATGGCTACACCTTC.

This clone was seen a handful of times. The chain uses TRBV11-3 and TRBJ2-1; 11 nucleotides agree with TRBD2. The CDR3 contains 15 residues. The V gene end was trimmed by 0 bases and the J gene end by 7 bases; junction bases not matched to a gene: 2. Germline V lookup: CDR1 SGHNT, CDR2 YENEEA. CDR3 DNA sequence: TGTGCCAGCAGCTTAGATCGGACTAGCGGGAATGAGCAGTTCTTC. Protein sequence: CASSLDRTSGNEQFF.

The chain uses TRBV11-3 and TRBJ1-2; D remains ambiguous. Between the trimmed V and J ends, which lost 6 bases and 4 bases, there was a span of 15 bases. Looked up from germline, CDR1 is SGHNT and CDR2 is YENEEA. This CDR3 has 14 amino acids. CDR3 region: CASRYPLYGYGYTF. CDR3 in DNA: TGTGCCAGCAGGTATCCGCTCTACGGCTATGGCTACACCTTC.

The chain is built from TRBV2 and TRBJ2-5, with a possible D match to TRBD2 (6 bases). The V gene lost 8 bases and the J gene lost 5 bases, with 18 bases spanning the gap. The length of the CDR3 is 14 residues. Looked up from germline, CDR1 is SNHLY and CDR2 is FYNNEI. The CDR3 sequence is CASGGFGGGETQYF. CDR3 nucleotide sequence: TGTGCCAGCGGGGGTTTCGGGGGTGGTGAGACCCAGTACTTC.

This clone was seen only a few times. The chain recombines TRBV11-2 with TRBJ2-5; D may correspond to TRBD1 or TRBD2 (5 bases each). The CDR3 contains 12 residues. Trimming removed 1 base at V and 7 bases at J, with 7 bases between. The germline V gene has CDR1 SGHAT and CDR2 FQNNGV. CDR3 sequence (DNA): TGTGCCAGCAGCTTAGGGGGGTTGACCCAGTACTTC. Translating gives CASSLGGLTQYF. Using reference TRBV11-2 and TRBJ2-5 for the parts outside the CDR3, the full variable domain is EAGVAQSPRYKIIEKRQSVAFWCNPISGHATLYWYQQILGQGPKLLIQFQNNGVVDDSQLPKDRFSAERLKGVDSTLKIQPAKLEDSAVYLCASSLGGLTQYFGPGTRLLVL.

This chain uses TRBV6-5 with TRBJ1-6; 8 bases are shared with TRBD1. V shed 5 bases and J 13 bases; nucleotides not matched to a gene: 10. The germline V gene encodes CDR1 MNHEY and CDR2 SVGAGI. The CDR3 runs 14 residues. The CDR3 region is CASSPGQDIPPLHF. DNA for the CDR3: TGTGCCAGCAGTCCGGGACAGGACATCCCCCCCCTCCACTTT.

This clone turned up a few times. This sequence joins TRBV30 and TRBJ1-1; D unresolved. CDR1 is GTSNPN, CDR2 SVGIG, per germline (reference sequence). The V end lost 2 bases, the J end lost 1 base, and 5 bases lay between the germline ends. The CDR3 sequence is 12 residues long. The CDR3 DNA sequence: TGTGCCTGGAGTTTCGGGAACACTGAAGCTTTCTTT. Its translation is CAWSFGNTEAFF.

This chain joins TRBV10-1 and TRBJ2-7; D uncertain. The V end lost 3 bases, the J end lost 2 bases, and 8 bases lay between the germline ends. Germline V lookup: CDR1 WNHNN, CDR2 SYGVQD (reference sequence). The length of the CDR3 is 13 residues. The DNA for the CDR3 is TGCGCCAGCAGTGAAGAGCAGACCTACGAGCAGTACTTC. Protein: CASSEEQTYEQYF.